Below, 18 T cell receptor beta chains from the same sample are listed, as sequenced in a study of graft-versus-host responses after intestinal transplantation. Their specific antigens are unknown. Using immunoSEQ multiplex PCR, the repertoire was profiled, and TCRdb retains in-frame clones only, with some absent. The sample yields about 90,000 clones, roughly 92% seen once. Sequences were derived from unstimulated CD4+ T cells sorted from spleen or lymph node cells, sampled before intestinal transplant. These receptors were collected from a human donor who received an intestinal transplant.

The CDR3 nucleotides read TGTGCCAGCAGACAGACAGGGGGCCCGGAAAAACTGTTTTTT. Protein product: CASRQTGGPEKLFF. V is TRBV6-1 and J is TRBJ1-4; 10 bases map to TRBD1. The J segment lost 8 bases and the V segment lost 6 bases, leaving 6 bases of the junction unmatched. Germline V CDR1 and CDR2: MNHNS, SASEGT. The CDR3 is made up of 14 amino acids.

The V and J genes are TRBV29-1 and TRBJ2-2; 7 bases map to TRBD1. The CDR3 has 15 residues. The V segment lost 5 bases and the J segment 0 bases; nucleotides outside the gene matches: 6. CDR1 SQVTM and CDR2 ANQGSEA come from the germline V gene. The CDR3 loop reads CSVSLGTANTGELFF. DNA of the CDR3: TGCAGCGTTTCCCTCGGGACAGCGAACACCGGGGAGCTGTTTTTT.

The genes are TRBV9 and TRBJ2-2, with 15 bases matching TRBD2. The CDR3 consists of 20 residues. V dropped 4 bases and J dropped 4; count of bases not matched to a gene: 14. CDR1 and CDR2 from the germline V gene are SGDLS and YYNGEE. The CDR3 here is CASSPGPRTSGRAGTGELFF. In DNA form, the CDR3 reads TGTGCCAGCAGCCCTGGCCCTCGGACTAGCGGGAGGGCCGGCACCGGGGAGCTGTTTTTT.

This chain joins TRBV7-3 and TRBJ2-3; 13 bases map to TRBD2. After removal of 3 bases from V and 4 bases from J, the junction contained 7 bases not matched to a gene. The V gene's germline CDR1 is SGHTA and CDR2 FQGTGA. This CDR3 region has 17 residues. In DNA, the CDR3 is TGTGCCAGCAGCTTCCTACCGACTAGCGGGAGGTCAGATACGCAGTATTTT. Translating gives CASSFLPTSGRSDTQYF. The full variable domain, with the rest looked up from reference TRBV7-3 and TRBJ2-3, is GAGVSQTPSNKVTEKGKYVELRCDPISGHTALYWYRQSLGQGPEFLIYFQGTGAADDSGLPNDRFFAVRPEGSVSTLKIQRTERGDSAVYLCASSFLPTSGRSDTQYFGPGTRLTVL.

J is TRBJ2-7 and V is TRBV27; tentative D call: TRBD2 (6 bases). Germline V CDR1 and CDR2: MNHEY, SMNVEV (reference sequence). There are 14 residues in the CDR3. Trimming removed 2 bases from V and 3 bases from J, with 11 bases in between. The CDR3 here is CASSLRGRSYEQYF. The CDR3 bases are TGTGCCAGCAGTTTAAGAGGGAGGAGCTACGAGCAGTACTTC.

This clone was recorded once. In DNA form, the CDR3 reads TGCGCCAGCAGCCCTCGGTCCTATGGCTACACCTTC. This sequence encodes CASSPRSYGYTF. The V and J genes are TRBV5-1 and TRBJ1-2; D unclear. Germline assignment: CDR1 SGHRS and CDR2 YFSETQ. Trimming left V 4 bases short and J 4 bases short, with 8 bases between. The CDR3 is made up of 12 amino acids.

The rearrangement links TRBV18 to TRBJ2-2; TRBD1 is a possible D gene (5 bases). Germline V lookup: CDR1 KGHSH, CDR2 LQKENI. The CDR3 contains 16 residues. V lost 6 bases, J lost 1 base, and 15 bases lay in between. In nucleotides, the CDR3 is TGTGCCAGCTCCCCCACTGGCGGACAGAACACCGGGGAGCTGTTTTTT. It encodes CASSPTGGQNTGELFF.

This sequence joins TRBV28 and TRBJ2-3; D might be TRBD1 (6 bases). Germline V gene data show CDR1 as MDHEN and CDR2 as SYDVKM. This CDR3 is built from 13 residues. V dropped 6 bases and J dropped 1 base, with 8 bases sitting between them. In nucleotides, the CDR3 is TGTGCCAGCAGGGACAGTGGCACAGATACGCAGTATTTT. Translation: CASRDSGTDTQYF.

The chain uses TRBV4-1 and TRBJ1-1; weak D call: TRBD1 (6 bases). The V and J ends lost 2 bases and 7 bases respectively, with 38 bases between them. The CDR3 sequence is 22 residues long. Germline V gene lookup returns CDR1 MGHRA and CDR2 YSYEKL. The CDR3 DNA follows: TGCGCCAGCAGCCAAACAGCTGGGACACTCACGTCGAGCAGAGGAGCCCAACTTGAAGCTTTCTTT. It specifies CASSQTAGTLTSSRGAQLEAFF.

The DNA of the CDR3 is TGCGCCAGCAGTTGGGCAGCCCCCCAAGAGACCCAGTACTTC. As protein: CASSWAAPQETQYF. The chain links TRBV10-2 to TRBJ2-5; no clear D. Germline lookup yields CDR1 WSHSY and CDR2 SAAADI. Trimming left V 5 bases short and J 1 base short, with 11 bases between. The CDR3 covers 14 residues.

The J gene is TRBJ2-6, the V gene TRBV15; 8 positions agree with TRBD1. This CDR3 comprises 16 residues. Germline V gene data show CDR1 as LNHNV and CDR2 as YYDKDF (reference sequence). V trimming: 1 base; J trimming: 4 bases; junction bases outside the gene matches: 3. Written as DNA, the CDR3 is TGTGCCACCAGCAGAGGACAGGGGACCGGGGCCAACGTCCTGACTTTC. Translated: CATSRGQGTGANVLTF.

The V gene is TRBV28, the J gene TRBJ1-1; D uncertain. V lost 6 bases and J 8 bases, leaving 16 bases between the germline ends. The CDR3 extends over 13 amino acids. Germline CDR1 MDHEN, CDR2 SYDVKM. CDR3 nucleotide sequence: TGTGCCAGCAGGAACACCCTAAGTAGGGAAGCTTTCTTT. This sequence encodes CASRNTLSREAFF.

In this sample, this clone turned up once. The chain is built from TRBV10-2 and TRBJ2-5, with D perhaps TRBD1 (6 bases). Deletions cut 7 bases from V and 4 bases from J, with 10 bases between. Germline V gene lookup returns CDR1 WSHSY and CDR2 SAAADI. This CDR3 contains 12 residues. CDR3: CASNQGLETQYF. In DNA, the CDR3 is TGCGCCAGCAACCAGGGGTTAGAGACCCAGTACTTC.

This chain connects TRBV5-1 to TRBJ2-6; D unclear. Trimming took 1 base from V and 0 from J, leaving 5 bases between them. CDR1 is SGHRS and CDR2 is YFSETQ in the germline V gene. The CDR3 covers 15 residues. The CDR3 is CASSLSGSGANVLTF. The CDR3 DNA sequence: TGCGCCAGCAGCTTGAGTGGCTCTGGGGCCAACGTCCTGACTTTC.

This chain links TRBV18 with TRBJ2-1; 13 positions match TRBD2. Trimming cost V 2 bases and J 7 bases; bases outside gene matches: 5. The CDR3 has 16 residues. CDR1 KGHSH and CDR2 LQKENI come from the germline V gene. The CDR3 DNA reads TGTGCCAGCTCACCAGTGGGACTAGCGGGATTAAATGAGCAGTTCTTC. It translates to CASSPVGLAGLNEQFF.

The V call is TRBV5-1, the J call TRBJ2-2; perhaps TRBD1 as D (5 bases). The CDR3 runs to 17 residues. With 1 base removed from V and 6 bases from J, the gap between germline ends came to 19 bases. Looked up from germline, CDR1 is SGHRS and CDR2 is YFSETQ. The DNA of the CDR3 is TGCGCCAGCAGCTTGAGGGTGAGCAGGGCTGCATCCGGGGAGCTGTTTTTT. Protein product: CASSLRVSRAASGELFF.

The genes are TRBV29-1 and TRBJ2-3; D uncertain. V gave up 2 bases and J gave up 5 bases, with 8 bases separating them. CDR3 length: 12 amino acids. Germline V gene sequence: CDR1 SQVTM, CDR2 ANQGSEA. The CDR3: CSVEPLGDTQYF. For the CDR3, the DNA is TGCAGCGTTGAACCCCTGGGAGATACGCAGTATTTT.

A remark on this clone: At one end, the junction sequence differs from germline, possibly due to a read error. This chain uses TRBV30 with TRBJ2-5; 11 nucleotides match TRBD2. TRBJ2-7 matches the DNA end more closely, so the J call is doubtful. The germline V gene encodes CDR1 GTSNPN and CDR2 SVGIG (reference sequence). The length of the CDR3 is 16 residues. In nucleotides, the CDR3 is TGTGCCGGGAGGTGGGGGGCTAGCGGGAGGAGCTACGAGCAGTACTTC. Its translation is CAGRWGASGRSYEQYF.